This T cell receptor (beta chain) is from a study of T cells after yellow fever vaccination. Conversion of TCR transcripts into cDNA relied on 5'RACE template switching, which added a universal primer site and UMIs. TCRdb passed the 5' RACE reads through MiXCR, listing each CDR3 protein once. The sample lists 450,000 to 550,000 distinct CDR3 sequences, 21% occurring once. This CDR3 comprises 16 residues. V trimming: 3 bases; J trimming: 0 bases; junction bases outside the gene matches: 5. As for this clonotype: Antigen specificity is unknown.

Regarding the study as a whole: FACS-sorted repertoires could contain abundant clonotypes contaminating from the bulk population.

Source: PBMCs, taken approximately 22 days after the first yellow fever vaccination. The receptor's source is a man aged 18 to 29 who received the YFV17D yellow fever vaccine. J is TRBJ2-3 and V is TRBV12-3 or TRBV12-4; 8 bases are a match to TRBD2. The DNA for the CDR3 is TGTGCCAGCAGTTTCCGGGAGGGGTCTAGCACAGATACGCAGTATTTT. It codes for CASSFREGSSTDTQYF.